Listed below are T cell receptor beta chains from one sample, sequenced in a study of patients and donors after allogeneic stem cell transplantation. A single record per CDR3 protein comes from TCRdb applying MiXCR to the RT-PCR reads. The sample has 150,000 to 200,000 distinct CDR3 sequences, 30% seen once. Sequencing input: blood, either unsorted or a sorted T cell fraction (not recorded which). These receptors were obtained from a human donor who was either an allogeneic HSCT recipient or a stem cell or donor lymphocyte infusion donor (not recorded which). It is not recorded whose cells these are; they may come from a transplant donor. CDR3s leave out the opening cysteine and the closing phenylalanine or tryptophan. Each record gives: J gene, V gene, CDR3 protein.

J gene: TRBJ2-7
V gene: TRBV10-1
CDR3 protein: ASSESDRPYEQY

J gene: TRBJ2-1
V gene: TRBV10-1
CDR3 protein: ASSRTPLSYNEQF

J gene: TRBJ1-1
V gene: TRBV6-2/TRBV6-3
CDR3 protein: ASSPDRGDYTEAF

J gene: TRBJ2-2
V gene: TRBV9
CDR3 protein: ASSVSGTNTGELF

J gene: TRBJ2-3
V gene: TRBV5-1
CDR3 protein: ASKVRLNTDTQY

J gene: TRBJ1-1
V gene: TRBV28
CDR3 protein: ASSSLRGLRAF

J gene: TRBJ2-7
V gene: TRBV6-2/TRBV6-3
CDR3 protein: ASSYSMASGSWEQY

J gene: TRBJ2-3
V gene: TRBV10-3
CDR3 protein: AIRRGTSTDTQY

J gene: TRBJ1-2
V gene: TRBV4-2
CDR3 protein: ASSHQGANYGYT

J gene: TRBJ2-7
V gene: TRBV10-3
CDR3 protein: AISDSRAAYEQY

J gene: TRBJ2-1
V gene: TRBV12-3/TRBV12-4
CDR3 protein: ASIMIIAGGHGNEQF

J gene: TRBJ2-3
V gene: TRBV4-2
CDR3 protein: ASSRRTSGRVDTDTQY

J gene: TRBJ2-1
V gene: TRBV20-1
CDR3 protein: SPVWTGVNEQF

J gene: TRBJ2-2
V gene: TRBV20-1
CDR3 protein: SATPGTGTGELF

J gene: TRBJ2-1
V gene: TRBV27
CDR3 protein: ASSGIDRGWYNEQF

J gene: TRBJ2-7
V gene: TRBV29-1
CDR3 protein: SVRYTGEQY

J gene: TRBJ1-2
V gene: TRBV4-3
CDR3 protein: ASSQDFGTGPDYGYT

J gene: TRBJ2-3
V gene: TRBV5-1
CDR3 protein: ASTWLGTGSTDTQY

J gene: TRBJ2-7
V gene: TRBV6-6
CDR3 protein: ASSYSVQSHYEQY

J gene: TRBJ2-5
V gene: TRBV7-9
CDR3 protein: ASSLIGMMGQETQY